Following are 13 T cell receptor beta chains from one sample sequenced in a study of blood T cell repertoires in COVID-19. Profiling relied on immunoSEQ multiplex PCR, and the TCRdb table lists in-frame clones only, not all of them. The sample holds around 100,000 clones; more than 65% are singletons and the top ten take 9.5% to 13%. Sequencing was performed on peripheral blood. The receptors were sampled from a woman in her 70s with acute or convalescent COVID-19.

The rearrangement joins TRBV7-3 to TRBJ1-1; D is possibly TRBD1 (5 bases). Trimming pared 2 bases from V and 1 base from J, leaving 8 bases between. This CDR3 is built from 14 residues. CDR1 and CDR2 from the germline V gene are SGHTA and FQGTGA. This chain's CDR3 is CASSLGATNTEAFF. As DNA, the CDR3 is TGTGCCAGCAGCTTAGGGGCAACGAACACTGAAGCTTTCTTT.

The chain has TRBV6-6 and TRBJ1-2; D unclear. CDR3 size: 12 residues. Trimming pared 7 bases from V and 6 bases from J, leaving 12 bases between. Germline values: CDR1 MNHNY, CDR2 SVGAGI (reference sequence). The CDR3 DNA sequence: TGTGCCAGCACTATGGTCGTGGATGGCTACACCTTC. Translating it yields CASTMVVDGYTF.

In nucleotides, the CDR3 is TGCAGCGTTGCGACAGTTGGCACAGATACGCAGTATTTT. The encoded protein is CSVATVGTDTQYF. The chain links TRBV29-1 to TRBJ2-3, with D maybe TRBD1 (5 bases). Trimming took 4 bases from V and 1 from J, leaving 9 bases between them. The germline V gene encodes CDR1 SQVTM and CDR2 ANQGSEA. This CDR3 is built from 13 residues.

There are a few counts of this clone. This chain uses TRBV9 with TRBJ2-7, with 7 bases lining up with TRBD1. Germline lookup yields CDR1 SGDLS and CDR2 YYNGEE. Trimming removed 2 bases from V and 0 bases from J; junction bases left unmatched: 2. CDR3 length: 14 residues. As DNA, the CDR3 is TGTGCCAGCAGCGTGGGGACAGCCTCCTACGAGCAGTACTTC. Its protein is CASSVGTASYEQYF. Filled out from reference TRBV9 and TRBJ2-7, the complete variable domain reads DSGVTQTPKHLITATGQRVTLRCSPRSGDLSVYWYQQSLDQGLQFLIQYYNGEERAKGNILERFSAQQFPDLHSELNLSSLELGDSALYFCASSVGTASYEQYFGPGTRLTVT.

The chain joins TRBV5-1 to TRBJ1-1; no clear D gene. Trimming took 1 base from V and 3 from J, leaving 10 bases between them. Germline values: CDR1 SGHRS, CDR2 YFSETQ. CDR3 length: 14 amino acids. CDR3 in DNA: TGCGCCAGCAGCTTGCCCGGGTCGTACACTGAAGCTTTCTTT. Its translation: CASSLPGSYTEAFF.

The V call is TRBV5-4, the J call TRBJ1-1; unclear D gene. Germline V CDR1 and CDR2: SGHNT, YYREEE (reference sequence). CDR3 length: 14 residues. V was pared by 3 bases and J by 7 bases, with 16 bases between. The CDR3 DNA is TGTGCCAGCAGCTCCGCCGGGAAGCGTGGTGAAGCTTTCTTT. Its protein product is CASSSAGKRGEAFF.

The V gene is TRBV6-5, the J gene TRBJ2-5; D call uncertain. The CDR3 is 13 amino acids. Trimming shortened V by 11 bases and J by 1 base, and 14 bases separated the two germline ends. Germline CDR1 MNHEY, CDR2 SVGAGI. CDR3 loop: CAVGLRTQETQYF. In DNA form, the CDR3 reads TGTGCCGTCGGTTTACGAACCCAAGAGACCCAGTACTTC.

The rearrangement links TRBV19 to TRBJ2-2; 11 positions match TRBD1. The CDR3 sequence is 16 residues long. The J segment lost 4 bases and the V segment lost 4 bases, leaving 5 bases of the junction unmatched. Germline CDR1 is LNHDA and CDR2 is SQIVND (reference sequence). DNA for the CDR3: TGTGCCAGTAGTAGCGGACAGGGGGCGACCACCGGGGAGCTGTTTTTT. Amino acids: CASSSGQGATTGELFF. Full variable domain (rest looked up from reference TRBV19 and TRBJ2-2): DGGITQSPKYLFRKEGQNVTLSCEQNLNHDAMYWYRQDPGQGLRLIYYSQIVNDFQKGDIAEGYSVSREKKESFPLTVTSAQKNPTAFYLCASSSGQGATTGELFFGEGSRLTVL.

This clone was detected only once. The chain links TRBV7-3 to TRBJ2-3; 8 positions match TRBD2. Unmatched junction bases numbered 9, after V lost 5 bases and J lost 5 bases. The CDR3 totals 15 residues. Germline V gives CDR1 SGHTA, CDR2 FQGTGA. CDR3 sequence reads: CASSRRGGGKDTQYF. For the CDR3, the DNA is TGTGCCAGCAGCCGCCGGGGGGGCGGGAAAGATACGCAGTATTTT.

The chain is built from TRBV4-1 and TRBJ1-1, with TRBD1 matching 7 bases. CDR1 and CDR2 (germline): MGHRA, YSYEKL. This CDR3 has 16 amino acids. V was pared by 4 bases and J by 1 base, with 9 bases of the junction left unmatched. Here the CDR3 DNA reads TGCGCCAGCAGCCCTACCTTTACAGGGGAGAACACTGAAGCTTTCTTT. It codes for CASSPTFTGENTEAFF.

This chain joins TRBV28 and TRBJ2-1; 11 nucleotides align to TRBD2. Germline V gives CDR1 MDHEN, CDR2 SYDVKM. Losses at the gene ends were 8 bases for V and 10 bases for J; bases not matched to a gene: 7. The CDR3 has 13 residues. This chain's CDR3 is CASFSGGAGEQFF. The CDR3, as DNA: TGTGCCAGCTTTAGCGGGGGGGCGGGAGAGCAGTTCTTC.

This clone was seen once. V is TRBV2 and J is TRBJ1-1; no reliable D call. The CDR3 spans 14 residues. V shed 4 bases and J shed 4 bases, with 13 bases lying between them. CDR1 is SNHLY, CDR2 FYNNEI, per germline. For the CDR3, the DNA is TGTGCCAGCAGTGGAATGGGCAGCGGCACTGAAGCTTTCTTT. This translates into CASSGMGSGTEAFF.

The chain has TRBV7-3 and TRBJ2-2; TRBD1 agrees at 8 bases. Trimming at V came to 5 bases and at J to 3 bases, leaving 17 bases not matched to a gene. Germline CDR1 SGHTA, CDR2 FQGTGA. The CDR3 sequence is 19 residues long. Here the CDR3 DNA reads TGTGCCAGCAGCCCCCACCCCGTGCCGGGACAGGACTACACCGGGGAGCTGTTTTTT. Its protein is CASSPHPVPGQDYTGELFF.